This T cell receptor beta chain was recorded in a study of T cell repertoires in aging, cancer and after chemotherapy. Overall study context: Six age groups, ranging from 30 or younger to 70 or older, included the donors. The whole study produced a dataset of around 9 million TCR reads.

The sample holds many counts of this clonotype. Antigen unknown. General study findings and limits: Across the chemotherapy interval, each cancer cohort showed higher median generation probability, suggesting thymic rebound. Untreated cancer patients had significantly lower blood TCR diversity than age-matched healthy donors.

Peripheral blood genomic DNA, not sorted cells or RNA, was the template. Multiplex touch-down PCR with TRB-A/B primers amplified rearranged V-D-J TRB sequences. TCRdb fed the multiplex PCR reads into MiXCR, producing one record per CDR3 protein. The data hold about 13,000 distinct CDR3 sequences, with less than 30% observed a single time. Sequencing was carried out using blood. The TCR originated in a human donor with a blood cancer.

The CDR3 here is CASSYEPSDRVWYGYTF. Here the CDR3 DNA reads TGTGCCAGCAGTTACGAACCCTCAGACAGGGTTTGGTATGGCTACACCTTC. The V and J genes are TRBV6-2 or TRBV6-3 and TRBJ1-2; 7 nucleotides agree with TRBD1. The J segment lost 5 bases and the V segment lost 2 bases, leaving 14 bases of the junction unmatched. The CDR3 consists of 17 residues. Germline values: CDR1 MNHEY, CDR2 SVGEGT.